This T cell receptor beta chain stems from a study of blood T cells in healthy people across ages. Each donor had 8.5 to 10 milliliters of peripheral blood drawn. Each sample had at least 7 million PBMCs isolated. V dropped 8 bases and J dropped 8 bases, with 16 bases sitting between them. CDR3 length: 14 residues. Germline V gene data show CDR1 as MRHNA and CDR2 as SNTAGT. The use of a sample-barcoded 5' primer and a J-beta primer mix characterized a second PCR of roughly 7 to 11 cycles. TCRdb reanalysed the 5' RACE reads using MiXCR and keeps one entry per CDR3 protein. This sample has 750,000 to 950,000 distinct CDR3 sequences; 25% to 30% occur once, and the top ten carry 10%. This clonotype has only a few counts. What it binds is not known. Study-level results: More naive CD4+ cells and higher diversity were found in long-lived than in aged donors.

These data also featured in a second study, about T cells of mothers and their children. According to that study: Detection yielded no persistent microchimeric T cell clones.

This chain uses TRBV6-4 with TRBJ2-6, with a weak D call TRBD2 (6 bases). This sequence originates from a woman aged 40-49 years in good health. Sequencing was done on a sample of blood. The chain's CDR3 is CASGETGGTNVLTF. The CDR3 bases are TGTGCCAGCGGGGAGACTGGGGGGACCAACGTCCTGACTTTC.